This T cell receptor (beta chain) was found in a study of blood T cell repertoires in COVID-19. Study at large: The United States, Italy and Spain were the sources of the acute and convalescent COVID-19 samples.

Clones were read by immunoSEQ multiplex PCR, and TCRdb kept only the in-frame ones, dropping some. The sample contains approximately 190,000 clones, around 84% of which appear only once. The source of this sequence is a human donor in a cohort sampled during active COVID-19. The source material was peripheral blood.

CDR3 protein: CASSEWEGVTDTQYF. DNA of the CDR3: TGCGCCAGCAGTGAGTGGGAAGGGGTCACAGATACGCAGTATTTT. The rearrangement joins TRBV10-1 to TRBJ2-3; D possibly corresponds to TRBD1 (5 bases). The CDR3 length is 15 residues. Per germline, CDR1 WNHNN and CDR2 SYGVQD (reference sequence). V was pared by 1 base and J by 2 bases, with 10 bases between.